This TCR beta chain stems from a study of cytomegalovirus exposure and HLA in healthy donors. Whole-study results and caveats: It was around 160 TCR beta chains that were listed as cytomegalovirus-associated. With later analysis, a missense DCLRE1C variant became linked to TCR beta V- and J-gene trimming.

There are 15 residues in the CDR3. The V gene end was trimmed by 4 bases and the J gene end by 4 bases; junction bases not matched to a gene: 6. Per germline, CDR1 SGHNT and CDR2 YYREEE (reference sequence). Worth noting for this clone: What it binds is unknown.

PCR was performed using 60 Vbeta and 13 Jbeta primers. Here immunoSEQ multiplex PCR was the method, and the copy in TCRdb shows in-frame clones only, minus some. The repertoire holds some 180,000 clones, with 65% to 90% as singletons. Sequenced: PBMCs. This TCR was sampled from a woman aged 45-65 years in good health and CMV-seronegative. The V call is TRBV5-4, the J call TRBJ2-2; 8 bases line up with TRBD2. The CDR3 DNA reads as TGTGCCAGCAGCACGGGACTAGGTCTCACCGGGGAGCTGTTTTTT. Translating gives CASSTGLGLTGELFF. The full variable domain, its missing parts supplied by reference TRBV5-4 and TRBJ2-2, is ETGVTQSPTHLIKTRGQQVTLRCSSQSGHNTVSWYQQALGQGPQFIFQYYREEENGRGNFPPRFSGLQFPNYSSELNVNALELDDSALYLCASSTGLGLTGELFFGEGSRLTVL.